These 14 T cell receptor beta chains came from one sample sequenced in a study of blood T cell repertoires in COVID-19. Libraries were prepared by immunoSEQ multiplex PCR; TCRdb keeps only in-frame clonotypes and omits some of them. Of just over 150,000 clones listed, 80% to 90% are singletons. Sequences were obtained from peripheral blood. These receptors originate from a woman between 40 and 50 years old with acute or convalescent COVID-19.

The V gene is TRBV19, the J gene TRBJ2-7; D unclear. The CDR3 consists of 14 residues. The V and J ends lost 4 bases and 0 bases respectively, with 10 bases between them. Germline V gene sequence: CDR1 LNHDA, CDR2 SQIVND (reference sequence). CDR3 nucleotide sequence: TGTGCCAGTAGTACGGTGATCCACTCCTACGAGCAGTACTTC. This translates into CASSTVIHSYEQYF.

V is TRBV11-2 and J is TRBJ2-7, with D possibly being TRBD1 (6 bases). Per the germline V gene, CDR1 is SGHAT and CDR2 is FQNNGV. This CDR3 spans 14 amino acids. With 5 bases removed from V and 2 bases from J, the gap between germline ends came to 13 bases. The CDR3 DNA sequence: TGTGCCAGCAGCCGGACAGCCGGAACCTACGAGCAGTACTTC. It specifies CASSRTAGTYEQYF.

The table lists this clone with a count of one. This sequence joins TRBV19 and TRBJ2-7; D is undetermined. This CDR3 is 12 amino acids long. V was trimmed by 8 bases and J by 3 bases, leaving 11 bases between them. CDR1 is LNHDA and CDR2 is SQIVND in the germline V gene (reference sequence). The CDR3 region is CASADELYEQYF. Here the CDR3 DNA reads TGTGCCAGTGCCGATGAGCTCTACGAGCAGTACTTC. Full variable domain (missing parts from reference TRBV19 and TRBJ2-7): DGGITQSPKYLFRKEGQNVTLSCEQNLNHDAMYWYRQDPGQGLRLIYYSQIVNDFQKGDIAEGYSVSREKKESFPLTVTSAQKNPTAFYLCASADELYEQYFGPGTRLTVT.

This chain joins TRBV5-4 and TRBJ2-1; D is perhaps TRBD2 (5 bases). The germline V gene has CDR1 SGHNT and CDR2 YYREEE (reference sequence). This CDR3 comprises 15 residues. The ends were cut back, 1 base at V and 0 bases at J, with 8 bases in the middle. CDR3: CASSLLGSSYNEQFF. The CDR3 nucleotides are TGTGCCAGCAGCTTGCTAGGGAGCTCCTACAATGAGCAGTTCTTC.

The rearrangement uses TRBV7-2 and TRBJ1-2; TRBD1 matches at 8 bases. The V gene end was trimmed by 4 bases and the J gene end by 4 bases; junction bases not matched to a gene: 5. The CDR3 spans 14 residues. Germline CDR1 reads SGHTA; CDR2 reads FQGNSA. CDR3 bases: TGTGCCAGCAGCTCCCGGACAGGGATCTATGGCTACACCTTC. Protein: CASSSRTGIYGYTF. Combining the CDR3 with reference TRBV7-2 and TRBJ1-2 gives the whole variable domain GAGVSQSPSNKVTEKGKDVELRCDPISGHTALYWYRQSLGQGLEFLIYFQGNSAPDKSGLPSDRFSAERTGGSVSTLTIQRTQQEDSAVYLCASSSRTGIYGYTFGSGTRLTVV.

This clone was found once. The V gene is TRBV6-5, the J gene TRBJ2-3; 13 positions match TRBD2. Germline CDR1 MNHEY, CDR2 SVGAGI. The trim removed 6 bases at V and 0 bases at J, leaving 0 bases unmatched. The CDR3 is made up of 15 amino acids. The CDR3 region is CASRTSGGSTDTQYF. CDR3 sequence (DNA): TGTGCCAGCAGGACTAGCGGGGGGAGCACAGATACGCAGTATTTT.

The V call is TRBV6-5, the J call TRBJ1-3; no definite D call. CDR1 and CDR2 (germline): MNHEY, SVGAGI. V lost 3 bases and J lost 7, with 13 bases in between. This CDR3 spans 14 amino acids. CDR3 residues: CASSYYGDWNTIYF. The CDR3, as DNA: TGTGCCAGCAGTTATTACGGCGACTGGAACACCATATATTTT.

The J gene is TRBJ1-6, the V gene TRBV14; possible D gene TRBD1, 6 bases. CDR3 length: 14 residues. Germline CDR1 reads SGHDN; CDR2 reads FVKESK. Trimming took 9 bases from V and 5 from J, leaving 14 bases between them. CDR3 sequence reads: CARGGRGNNSPLHF. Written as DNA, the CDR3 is TGTGCCAGAGGAGGAAGGGGGAATAATTCACCCCTCCACTTT.

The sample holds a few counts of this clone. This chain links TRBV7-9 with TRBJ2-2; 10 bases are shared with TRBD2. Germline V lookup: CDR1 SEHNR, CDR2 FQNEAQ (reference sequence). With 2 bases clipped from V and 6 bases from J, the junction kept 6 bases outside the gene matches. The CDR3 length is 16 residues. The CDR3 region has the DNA TGTGCCAGCAGCTTATTTCTAGCGGGAGAATCCGGGGAGCTGTTTTTT. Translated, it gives CASSLFLAGESGELFF.

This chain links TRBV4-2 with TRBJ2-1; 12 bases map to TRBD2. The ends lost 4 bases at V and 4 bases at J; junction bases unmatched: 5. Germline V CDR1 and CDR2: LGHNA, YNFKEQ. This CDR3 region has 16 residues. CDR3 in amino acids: CASSPRTSGVYNEQFF. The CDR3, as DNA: TGTGCCAGCAGCCCGAGGACTAGCGGGGTATACAATGAGCAGTTCTTC.

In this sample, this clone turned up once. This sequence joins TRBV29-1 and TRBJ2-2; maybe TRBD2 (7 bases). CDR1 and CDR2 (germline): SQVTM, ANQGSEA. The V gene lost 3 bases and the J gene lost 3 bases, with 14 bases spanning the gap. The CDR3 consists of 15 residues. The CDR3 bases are TGCAGCGTTGATCCCCGGGGGGCGCACACCGGGGAGCTGTTTTTT. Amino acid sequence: CSVDPRGAHTGELFF.

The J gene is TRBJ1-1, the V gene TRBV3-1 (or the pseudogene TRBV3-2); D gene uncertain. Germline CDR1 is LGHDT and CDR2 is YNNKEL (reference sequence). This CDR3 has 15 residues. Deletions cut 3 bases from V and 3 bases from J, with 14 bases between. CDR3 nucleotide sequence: TGTGCCAGCAGCCAGGGAGGTGGGGTTTACACTGAAGCTTTCTTT. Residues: CASSQGGGVYTEAFF.

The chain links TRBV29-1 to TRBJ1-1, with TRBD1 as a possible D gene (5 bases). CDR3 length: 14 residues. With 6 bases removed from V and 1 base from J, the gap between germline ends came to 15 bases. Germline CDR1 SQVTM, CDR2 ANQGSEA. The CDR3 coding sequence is TGCAGCGTCGCGGACACAAGCAGGAACACTGAAGCTTTCTTT. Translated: CSVADTSRNTEAFF.

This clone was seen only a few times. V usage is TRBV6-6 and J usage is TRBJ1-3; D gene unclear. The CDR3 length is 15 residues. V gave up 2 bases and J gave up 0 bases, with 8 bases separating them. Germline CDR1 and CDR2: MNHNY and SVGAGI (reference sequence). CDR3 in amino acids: CASSYGNPSGNTIYF. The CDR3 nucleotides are TGTGCCAGCAGTTACGGCAATCCCTCTGGAAACACCATATATTTT.